This T cell receptor (beta chain) originates from a study of blood T cell repertoires in COVID-19. Background on the study: Material from acute and convalescent COVID-19 was sourced from the United States, Italy and Spain. In each case, the material was cDNA or gDNA derived from T cells, B-cell-depleted T cells, or PBMCs.

In the source study's methods: Reference gene primer amplification yielded estimated nucleated cell counts. The data were produced by immunoSEQ multiplex PCR, yet TCRdb's version contains in-frame clones alone and is incomplete. The V and J calls and the clone size are those of that table, but D and trimming were determined from the DNA. The sample yields under 35,000 clones, approximately 80% seen once. This CDR3 contains 15 residues. The J segment lost 5 bases and the V segment lost 1 base, leaving 5 bases of the junction unmatched. Germline loops: CDR1 SGHVS, CDR2 FNYEAQ. This TCR was sampled from a man at least 80 years old with acute or convalescent COVID-19. The sample taken for sequencing was peripheral blood. This sequence joins TRBV7-6 and TRBJ2-1; 7 nucleotides align to TRBD2. The CDR3 bases are TGTGCCAGCAGCTTAGATTCGGGGGGTCACAATGAGCAGTTCTTC. Translating it yields CASSLDSGGHNEQFF. Together with reference TRBV7-6 and TRBJ2-1, the CDR3 gives the full variable domain: GAGVSQSPRYKVTKRGQDVALRCDPISGHVSLYWYRQALGQGPEFLTYFNYEAQQDKSGLPNDRFSAERPEGSISTLTIQRTEQRDSAMYRCASSLDSGGHNEQFFGPGTRLTVL.